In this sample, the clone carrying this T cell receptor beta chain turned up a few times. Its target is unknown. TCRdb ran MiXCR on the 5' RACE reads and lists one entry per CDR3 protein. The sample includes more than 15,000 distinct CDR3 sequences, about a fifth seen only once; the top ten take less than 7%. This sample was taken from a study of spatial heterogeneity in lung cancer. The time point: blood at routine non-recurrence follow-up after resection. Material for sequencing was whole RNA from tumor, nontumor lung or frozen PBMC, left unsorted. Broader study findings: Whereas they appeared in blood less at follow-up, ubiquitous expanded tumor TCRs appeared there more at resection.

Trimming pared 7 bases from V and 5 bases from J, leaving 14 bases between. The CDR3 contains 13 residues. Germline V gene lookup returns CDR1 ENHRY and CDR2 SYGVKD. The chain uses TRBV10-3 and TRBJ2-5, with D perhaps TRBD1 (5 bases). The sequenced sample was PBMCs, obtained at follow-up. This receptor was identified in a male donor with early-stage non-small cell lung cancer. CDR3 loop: CAITPRVDETQYF. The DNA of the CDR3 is TGTGCCATCACCCCCAGGGTTGACGAGACCCAGTACTTC.